This T cell receptor (beta chain) is from a study of chemoradiotherapy in HPV16-positive cancers. Study conclusions and caveats: Non-HPV-specific T cells did not expand in tumors during treatment, whereas candidate HPV-specific clones and E7-related motifs did.

About this clone: Its antigen is undetermined.

The data were produced by immunoSEQ multiplex PCR, yet TCRdb's version contains in-frame clones alone and is incomplete. The sample contains about 12,000 clones, around 89% of which appear only once. Sequencing was performed on blood, taken from a patient who underwent chemoradiotherapy. This receptor was identified in a human donor with HPV-associated anogenital cancer.

The chain's CDR3 is CASRGTGAYEQYF. CDR3 bases: TGCGCCAGCCGCGGGACAGGGGCCTACGAGCAGTACTTC. The chain is built from TRBV4-1 and TRBJ2-7; TRBD1 matches at 10 bases. Trimming removed 8 bases from V and 2 bases from J; junction bases left unmatched: 3. The length of the CDR3 is 13 residues. Germline CDR1 and CDR2: MGHRA and YSYEKL.